Shown below are 18 T cell receptor beta chains from a single sample sequenced in a study of T cell responses to AZD1222 COVID-19 vaccine. Some clones are missing from TCRdb's copy, which holds only in-frame ones; the method was immunoSEQ multiplex PCR. The sample holds roughly 150,000 clones, almost 90% seen once. Here the sequenced sample was peripheral blood, taken 28 days after the second AZD1222 dose. Receptors were obtained from an adult who received the AZD1222 COVID-19 vaccine.

The chain couples TRBV5-4 to TRBJ2-5, with a tentative D call TRBD1 (6 bases). Deletions cut 0 bases from V and 7 bases from J, with 19 bases between. Germline lookup yields CDR1 SGHNT and CDR2 YYREEE (reference sequence). This CDR3 spans 16 amino acids. The DNA of the CDR3 is TGTGCCAGCAGCTTGGAGGGGGTTAGGGAGATGGGGACCCAGTACTTC. It codes for CASSLEGVREMGTQYF.

This clone was recorded at least ten times. The chain links TRBV6-2 or TRBV6-3 to TRBJ1-4; TRBD1 matches 10 bases. This CDR3 is built from 16 residues. Losses at the gene ends were 5 bases for V and 7 bases for J; bases not matched to a gene: 10. From germline, CDR1 is MNHEY and CDR2 SVGEGT. The CDR3 DNA sequence: TGTGCCAGCAGTCCCGGGACAGGGGCCGGCAGTGAAAAACTGTTTTTT. Residues: CASSPGTGAGSEKLFF.

V usage is TRBV10-2 and J usage is TRBJ2-5; either TRBD1 or TRBD2 may supply D (5 bases each). The CDR3 loop spans 15 amino acids. With 6 bases removed from V and 5 bases from J, the gap between germline ends came to 19 bases. Germline loops: CDR1 WSHSY, CDR2 SAAADI. The CDR3 nucleotides are TGCGCCAGCAGGGAACGGGACCGTCCGGTGGAGACCCAGTACTTC. Translating it yields CASRERDRPVETQYF.

The chain recombines TRBV9 with TRBJ2-2, with D possibly TRBD1 on 6 matching bases. There are 17 residues in the CDR3. Germline-derived CDR1 and CDR2 are SGDLS and YYNGEE. The V and J ends lost 4 bases and 2 bases respectively, with 18 bases between them. The CDR3 DNA reads TGTGCCAGCAGCACCGCCTACTTCAGGGGTAACACCGGGGAGCTGTTTTTT. This codes for CASSTAYFRGNTGELFF.

The rearrangement uses TRBV30 and TRBJ1-6, with 10 bases lining up with TRBD1. Germline values: CDR1 GTSNPN, CDR2 SVGIG (reference sequence). This CDR3 has 13 amino acids. V lost 3 bases to trimming and J lost 10 bases; unmatched junction nucleotides: 3. The CDR3 sequence: CAWSGQGGSPLHF. The CDR3, as DNA: TGTGCCTGGAGCGGACAGGGGGGATCACCCCTCCACTTT.

The J gene is TRBJ2-1, the V gene TRBV6-4; maybe TRBD1 (6 bases). Germline-derived CDR1 and CDR2 are MRHNA and SNTAGT. CDR3 size: 14 residues. Trimming removed 6 bases at V and 9 bases at J, with 18 bases between. CDR3 nucleotides: TGTGCCAGCAGCCTAGAGACAGGTCAGGGTGAGCAGTTCTTC. It encodes CASSLETGQGEQFF.

The chain employs TRBV28 and TRBJ1-4; 8 nucleotides match TRBD1. The CDR3 has 13 residues. V dropped 7 bases and J dropped 5; count of bases not matched to a gene: 3. Germline lookup yields CDR1 MDHEN and CDR2 SYDVKM. The CDR3 DNA follows: TGTGCCAGCATGGACAGGGTAAATGAAAAACTGTTTTTT. This gives the protein CASMDRVNEKLFF.

The rearrangement joins TRBV25-1 to TRBJ2-2, with D perhaps being TRBD1 or TRBD2 (5 bases each). Looked up from germline, CDR1 is MGHDK and CDR2 is SYGVNS. V dropped 7 bases and J dropped 0 bases, with 15 bases sitting between them. This CDR3 region has 16 residues. The CDR3 DNA reads as TGTGCCAGCACCTCGGGACGGCGAGCGAACACCGGGGAGCTGTTTTTT. The encoded protein is CASTSGRRANTGELFF.

The J gene is TRBJ1-5, the V gene TRBV4-1; TRBD1 aligns across 7 bases. The ends lost 1 base at V and 6 bases at J; junction bases unmatched: 12. Germline V gives CDR1 MGHRA, CDR2 YSYEKL. The CDR3 is made up of 17 amino acids. This chain's CDR3 is CASSQGFHRGQSQPQHF. The DNA of the CDR3 is TGCGCCAGCAGCCAAGGTTTTCATAGGGGGCAAAGTCAGCCCCAGCATTTT.

This clone was detected once. This rearrangement joins TRBV10-3 to TRBJ1-4, with TRBD1 identical over 11 bases. J lost 5 bases, V lost 7 bases, and 9 bases had no gene match. Germline V gene lookup returns CDR1 ENHRY and CDR2 SYGVKD. This CDR3 spans 16 amino acids. The CDR3 bases are TGTGCCATCACCCTGGACAGGGGGCCCTTAAATGAAAAACTGTTTTTT. Translating it yields CAITLDRGPLNEKLFF.

V gene TRBV10-3 combines with J gene TRBJ2-3; TRBD2 aligns across 10 bases. The CDR3 loop spans 16 amino acids. The germline V gene encodes CDR1 ENHRY and CDR2 SYGVKD. With 2 bases clipped from V and 0 bases from J, the junction kept 2 bases outside the gene matches. Here the CDR3 reads CAISERTSGSTDTQYF. DNA of the CDR3: TGTGCCATCAGTGAGCGGACTAGCGGAAGCACAGATACGCAGTATTTT.

J is TRBJ2-7 and V is TRBV9, with D possibly matching TRBD1 (5 bases). This CDR3 spans 14 amino acids. Between the trimmed V and J ends, which lost 1 base and 2 bases, there was a span of 10 bases. Germline CDR1 SGDLS, CDR2 YYNGEE. The CDR3 is CASSVTDNTYEQYF. CDR3 nucleotide sequence: TGTGCCAGCAGCGTAACGGACAATACCTACGAGCAGTACTTC.

In DNA, the CDR3 is TGTGCCAGCAGCGTAGAAGGCGTGGTGACAGGGGGAGCTGGAAACACCATATATTTT. As protein: CASSVEGVVTGGAGNTIYF. This sequence joins TRBV9 and TRBJ1-3; 9 nucleotides line up with TRBD1. The CDR3 extends over 19 amino acids. CDR1 and CDR2 (germline): SGDLS, YYNGEE. After removal of 0 bases from V and 2 bases from J, the junction contained 12 bases not matched to a gene.

The V and J genes are TRBV6-5 and TRBJ2-5; TRBD2 aligns across 7 bases. With V trimmed by 4 bases and J by 2 bases, 10 bases remained unmatched. In germline, CDR1 is MNHEY, CDR2 SVGAGI. This CDR3 is built from 16 residues. The CDR3 DNA is TGTGCCAGCAGTTCCTATGGACTAGGACTTCAAGAGACCCAGTACTTC. Encoded protein: CASSSYGLGLQETQYF.

The V call is TRBV28, the J call TRBJ1-5, with D possibly being TRBD1 (5 bases). CDR3 length equals 18 residues. The germline gives CDR1 MDHEN, CDR2 SYDVKM. V was pared by 6 bases and J by 0 bases, with 21 bases between. The CDR3 nucleotides read TGTGCCAGCAGCTCCAGGGCCCGGAGGGCCAGTAGCAATCAGCCCCAGCATTTT. It specifies CASSSRARRASSNQPQHF.

This chain connects TRBV5-1 to TRBJ2-1; TRBD2 matches 10 bases. Germline V CDR1 and CDR2: SGHRS, YFSETQ. The length of the CDR3 is 14 residues. J was trimmed by 7 bases and V by 4 bases; bases with no gene match: 5. CDR3 nucleotides: TGCGCCAGCAGCGGGACTAGCGCTCGGAATGAGCAGTTCTTC. It is translated as CASSGTSARNEQFF. Full variable domain (missing parts from reference TRBV5-1 and TRBJ2-1): KAGVTQTPRYLIKTRGQQVTLSCSPISGHRSVSWYQQTPGQGLQFLFEYFSETQRNKGNFPGRFSGRQFSNSRSEMNVSTLELGDSALYLCASSGTSARNEQFFGPGTRLTVL.

The V and J genes are TRBV5-5 and TRBJ1-4; TRBD1 might be the D (5 bases). Per the germline V gene, CDR1 is SGHKS and CDR2 is YYEKEE (reference sequence). This CDR3 has 16 amino acids. Trimming left V 1 base short and J 7 bases short, with 17 bases between. The CDR3 nucleotides read TGTGCCAGCAGCTTGAGTCCCGGGGCTCGGAGTGAAAAACTGTTTTTT. Amino acids: CASSLSPGARSEKLFF. Drawing the rest from reference TRBV5-5 and TRBJ1-4, the complete variable domain is DAGVTQSPTHLIKTRGQQVTLRCSPISGHKSVSWYQQVLGQGPQFIFQYYEKEERGRGNFPDRFSARQFPNYSSELNVNALLLGDSALYLCASSLSPGARSEKLFFGSGTQLSVL.

V gene TRBV5-1 combines with J gene TRBJ2-2, with D hard to call. The CDR3 sequence is 13 residues long. Germline CDR1 reads SGHRS; CDR2 reads YFSETQ. Between the trimmed V and J ends, which lost 7 bases and 2 bases, there was a span of 9 bases. The CDR3 DNA sequence: TGCGCCAGCGGATTGGGAAACACCGGGGAGCTGTTTTTT. Translating gives CASGLGNTGELFF.